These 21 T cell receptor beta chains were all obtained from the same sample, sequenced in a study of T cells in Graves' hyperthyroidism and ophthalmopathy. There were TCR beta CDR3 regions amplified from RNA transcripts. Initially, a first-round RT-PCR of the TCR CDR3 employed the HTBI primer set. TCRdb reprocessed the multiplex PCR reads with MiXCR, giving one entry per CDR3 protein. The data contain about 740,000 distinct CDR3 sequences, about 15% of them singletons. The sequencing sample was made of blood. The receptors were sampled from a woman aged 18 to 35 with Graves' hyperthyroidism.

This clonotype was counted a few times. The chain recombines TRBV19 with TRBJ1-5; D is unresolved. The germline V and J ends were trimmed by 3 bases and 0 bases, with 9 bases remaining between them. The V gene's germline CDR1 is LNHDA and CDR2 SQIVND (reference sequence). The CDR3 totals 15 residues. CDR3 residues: CASSILRSSNQPQHF. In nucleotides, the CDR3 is TGTGCCAGTAGTATCTTGAGGTCTAGCAATCAGCCCCAGCATTTT.

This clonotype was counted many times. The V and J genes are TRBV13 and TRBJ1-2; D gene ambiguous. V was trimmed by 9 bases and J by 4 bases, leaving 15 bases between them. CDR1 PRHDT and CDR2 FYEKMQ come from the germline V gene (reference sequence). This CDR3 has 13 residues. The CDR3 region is CASTGRGSYGYTF. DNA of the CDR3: TGTGCCAGTACCGGACGGGGATCCTATGGCTACACCTTC.

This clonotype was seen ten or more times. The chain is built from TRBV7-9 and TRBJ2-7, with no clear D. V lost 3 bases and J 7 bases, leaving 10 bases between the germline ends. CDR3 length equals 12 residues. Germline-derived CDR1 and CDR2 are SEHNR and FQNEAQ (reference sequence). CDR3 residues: CASSFTSREQYF. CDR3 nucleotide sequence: TGTGCCAGCAGCTTCACCTCCCGGGAGCAGTACTTC.

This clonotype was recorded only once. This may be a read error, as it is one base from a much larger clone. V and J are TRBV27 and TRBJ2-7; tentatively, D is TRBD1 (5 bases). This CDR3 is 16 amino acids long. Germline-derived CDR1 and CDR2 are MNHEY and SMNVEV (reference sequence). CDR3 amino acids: CPSSPYGAGISYEQYF. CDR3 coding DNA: TGTCCCAGCAGTCCTTATGGGGCAGGGATTTCCTACGAGCAGTACTTC.

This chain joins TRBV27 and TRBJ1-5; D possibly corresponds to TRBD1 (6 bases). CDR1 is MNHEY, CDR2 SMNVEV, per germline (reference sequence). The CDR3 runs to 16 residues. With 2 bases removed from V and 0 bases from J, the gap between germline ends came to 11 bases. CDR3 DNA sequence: TGTGCCAGCAGTTTAAACGGACAGTATAGCAATCAGCCCCAGCATTTT. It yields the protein CASSLNGQYSNQPQHF.

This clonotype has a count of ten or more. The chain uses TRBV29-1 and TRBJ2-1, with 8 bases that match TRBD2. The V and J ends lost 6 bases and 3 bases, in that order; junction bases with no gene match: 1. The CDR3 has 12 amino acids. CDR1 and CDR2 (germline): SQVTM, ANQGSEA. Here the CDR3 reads CSVAGDYNEQFF. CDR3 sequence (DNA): TGCAGCGTAGCGGGGGACTACAATGAGCAGTTCTTC.

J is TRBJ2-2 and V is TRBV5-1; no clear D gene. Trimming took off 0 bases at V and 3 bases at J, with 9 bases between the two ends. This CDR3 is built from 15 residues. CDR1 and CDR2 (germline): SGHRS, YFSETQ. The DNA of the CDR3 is TGCGCCAGCAGCTTGGACACCGCGGACACCGGGGAGCTGTTTTTT. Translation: CASSLDTADTGELFF. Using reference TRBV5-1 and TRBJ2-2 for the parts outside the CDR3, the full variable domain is KAGVTQTPRYLIKTRGQQVTLSCSPISGHRSVSWYQQTPGQGLQFLFEYFSETQRNKGNFPGRFSGRQFSNSRSEMNVSTLELGDSALYLCASSLDTADTGELFFGEGSRLTVL.

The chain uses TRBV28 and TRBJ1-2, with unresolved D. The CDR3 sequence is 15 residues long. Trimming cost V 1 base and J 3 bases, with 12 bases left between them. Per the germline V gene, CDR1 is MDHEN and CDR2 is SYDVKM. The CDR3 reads CASSLSLGVDYGYTF. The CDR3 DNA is TGTGCCAGCAGTTTATCCCTTGGGGTAGACTATGGCTACACCTTC.

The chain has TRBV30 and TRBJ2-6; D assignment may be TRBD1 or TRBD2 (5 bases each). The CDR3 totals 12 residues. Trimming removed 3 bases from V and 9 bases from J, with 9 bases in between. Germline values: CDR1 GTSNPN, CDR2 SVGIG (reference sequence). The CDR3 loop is CAWRRDGNVLTF. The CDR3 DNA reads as TGTGCCTGGAGAAGGGACGGCAACGTCCTGACTTTC.

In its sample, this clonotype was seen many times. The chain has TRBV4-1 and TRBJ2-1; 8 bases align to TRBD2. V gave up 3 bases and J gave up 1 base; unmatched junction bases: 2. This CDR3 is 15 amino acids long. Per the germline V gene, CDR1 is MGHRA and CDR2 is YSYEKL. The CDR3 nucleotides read TGCGCCAGCAGCCAGGTAGCGGGATCCTACAATGAGCAGTTCTTC. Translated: CASSQVAGSYNEQFF.

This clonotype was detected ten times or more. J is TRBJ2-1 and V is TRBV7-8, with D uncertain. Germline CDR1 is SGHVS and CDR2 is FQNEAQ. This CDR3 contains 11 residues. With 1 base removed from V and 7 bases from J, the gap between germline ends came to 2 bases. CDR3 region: CASSLENEQFF. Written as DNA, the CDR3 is TGTGCCAGCAGCTTAGAGAATGAGCAGTTCTTC.

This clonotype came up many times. The CDR3 coding sequence is TGCAGTGCTAGAGATTCTCTCATGGACTGGGATGGGTCCGAGCAGTACTTC. It is translated as CSARDSLMDWDGSEQYF. The chain uses TRBV20-1 and TRBJ2-7; weak D call: TRBD2 (5 bases). This CDR3 region has 17 residues. Trimming removed 0 bases from V and 6 bases from J, with 24 bases in between. Germline CDR1 DFQATT, CDR2 SNEGSKA (reference sequence).

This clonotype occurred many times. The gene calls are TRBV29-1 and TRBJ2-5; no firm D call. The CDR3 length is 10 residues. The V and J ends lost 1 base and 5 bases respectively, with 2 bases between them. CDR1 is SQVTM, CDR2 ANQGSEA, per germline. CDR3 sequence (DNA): TGCAGCGTTGAAGCCGAGACCCAGTACTTC. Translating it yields CSVEAETQYF.

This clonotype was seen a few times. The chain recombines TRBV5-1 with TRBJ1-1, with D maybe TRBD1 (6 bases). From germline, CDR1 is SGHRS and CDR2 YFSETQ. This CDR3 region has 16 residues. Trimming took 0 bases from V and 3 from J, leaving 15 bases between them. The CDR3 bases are TGCGCCAGCAGCTTGGGGGTTACAGGGAGGGACACTGAAGCTTTCTTT. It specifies CASSLGVTGRDTEAFF.

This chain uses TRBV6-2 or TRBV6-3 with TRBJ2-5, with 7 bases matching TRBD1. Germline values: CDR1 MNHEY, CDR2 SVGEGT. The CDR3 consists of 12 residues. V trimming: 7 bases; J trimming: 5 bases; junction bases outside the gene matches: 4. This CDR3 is CASTDRVETQYF. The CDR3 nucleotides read TGTGCCAGCACTGACAGGGTTGAGACCCAGTACTTC.

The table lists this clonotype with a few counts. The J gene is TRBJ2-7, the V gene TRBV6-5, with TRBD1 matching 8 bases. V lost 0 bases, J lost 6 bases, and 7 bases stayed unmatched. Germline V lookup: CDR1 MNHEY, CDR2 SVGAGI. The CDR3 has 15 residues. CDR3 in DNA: TGTGCCAGCAGTTACTCGAGGACAGGGTTGAGCGAGCAGTACTTC. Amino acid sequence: CASSYSRTGLSEQYF.

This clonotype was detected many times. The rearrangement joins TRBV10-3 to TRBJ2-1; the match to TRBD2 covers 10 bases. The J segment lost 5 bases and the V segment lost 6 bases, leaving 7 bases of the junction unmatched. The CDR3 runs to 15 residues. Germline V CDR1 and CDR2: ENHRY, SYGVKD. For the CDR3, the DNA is TGTGCCATCAGGGTAGCGGGAGGACAAGACAATGAGCAGTTCTTC. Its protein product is CAIRVAGGQDNEQFF.

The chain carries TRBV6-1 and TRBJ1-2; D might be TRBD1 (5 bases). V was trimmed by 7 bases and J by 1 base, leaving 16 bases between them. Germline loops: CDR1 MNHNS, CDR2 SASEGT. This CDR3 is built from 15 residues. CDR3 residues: CASTRGESVNYGYTF. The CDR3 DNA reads TGTGCCAGCACTCGAGGGGAGTCGGTTAACTATGGCTACACCTTC.

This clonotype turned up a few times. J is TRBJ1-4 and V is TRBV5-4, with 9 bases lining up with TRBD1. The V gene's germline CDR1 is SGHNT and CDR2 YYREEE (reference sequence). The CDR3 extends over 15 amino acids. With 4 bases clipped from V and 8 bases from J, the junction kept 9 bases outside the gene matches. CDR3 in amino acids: CASSGETGGREKLFF. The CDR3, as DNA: TGTGCCAGCAGCGGAGAGACAGGGGGTCGCGAAAAACTGTTTTTT.

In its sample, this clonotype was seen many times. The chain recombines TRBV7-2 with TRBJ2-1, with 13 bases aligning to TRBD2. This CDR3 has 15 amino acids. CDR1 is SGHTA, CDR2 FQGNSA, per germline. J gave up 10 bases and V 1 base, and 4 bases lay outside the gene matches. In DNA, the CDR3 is TGTGCCAGCAGCTTAGTACTAGCGGGAGGGATAGAGCAGTTCTTC. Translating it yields CASSLVLAGGIEQFF.

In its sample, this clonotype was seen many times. This CDR3 reads CASSLGEEETQYF. DNA for the CDR3: TGTGCCAGCAGTTTAGGGGAGGAGGAGACCCAGTACTTC. The J gene is TRBJ2-5, the V gene TRBV28; tentative D call: TRBD2 (6 bases). Trimming took 2 bases from V and 5 from J, leaving 9 bases between them. The CDR3 is 13 residues long. From germline, CDR1 is MDHEN and CDR2 SYDVKM.